Presented here are 10 T cell receptor beta chains from one specimen sequenced in a study of blood T cells in healthy people across ages. A second PCR, run for roughly 7 to 12 cycles, used a sample-barcoded 5' primer plus a J-beta primer mix. One entry per CDR3 protein results from TCRdb running MiXCR on the 5' RACE reads. The sample gives around 1,600,000 distinct CDR3 sequences, roughly 43% of which show up once; roughly 3.7% is in the top ten. The sequenced material came from blood. The source is a woman aged 18 to 35 in good health.

The rearrangement links TRBV9 to TRBJ2-1, with 7 bases identical to TRBD1. The CDR3 has 15 residues. With V trimmed by 0 bases and J by 3 bases, 3 bases remained unmatched. Germline V CDR1 and CDR2: SGDLS, YYNGEE. The CDR3 DNA reads TGTGCCAGCAGCGTAGTGGGGACAGACTACAATGAGCAGTTCTTC. This codes for CASSVVGTDYNEQFF.

This clonotype was recorded many times. The CDR3 DNA follows: TGTGCCAGCAGTTTAATCCACAATGAGCAGTTCTTC. It encodes CASSLIHNEQFF. This rearrangement joins TRBV12-3 or TRBV12-4 to TRBJ2-1; D is unclear. V lost 2 bases, J lost 5 bases, and 4 bases lay in between. The CDR3 totals 12 residues.

This clonotype was counted only a few times. This sequence joins TRBV4-1 and TRBJ2-1, with 8 bases matching TRBD2. CDR1 and CDR2 from the germline V gene are MGHRA and YSYEKL. The V and J ends lost 2 bases and 0 bases, in that order; junction bases with no gene match: 3. The CDR3 length is 16 residues. The CDR3 bases are TGCGCCAGCAGCCAACAGACTAGCGTCTCCTACAATGAGCAGTTCTTC. Its protein product is CASSQQTSVSYNEQFF.

V gene TRBV7-8 combines with J gene TRBJ2-3; no clear D gene. This CDR3 is built from 13 residues. V shed 7 bases and J shed 2 bases, with 10 bases lying between them. Germline V gene data show CDR1 as SGHVS and CDR2 as FQNEAQ. CDR3 sequence reads: CASTIRYTDTQYF. CDR3 nucleotides: TGTGCCAGCACCATTAGGTACACAGATACGCAGTATTTT. The variable domain in full, with the rest retrieved from reference TRBV7-8 and TRBJ2-3, is GAGVSQSPRYKVAKRGQDVALRCDPISGHVSLFWYQQALGQGPEFLTYFQNEAQLDKSGLPSDRFFAERPEGSVSTLKIQRTQQEDSAVYLCASTIRYTDTQYFGPGTRLTVL.

J is TRBJ2-3 and V is TRBV7-2, with D uncertain. This CDR3 has 13 amino acids. Germline assignment: CDR1 SGHTA and CDR2 FQGNSA. Trimming stripped 5 bases from V and 7 bases from J, with 13 bases between. Here the CDR3 DNA reads TGTGCCAGCAGCCGCCCGCCCACGAATACGCAGTATTTT. As protein: CASSRPPTNTQYF.

This clonotype was seen a few times. The V call is TRBV7-8, the J call TRBJ2-7, with 9 bases lining up with TRBD2. The CDR3 has 14 residues. V gave up 8 bases and J gave up 3 bases; unmatched junction bases: 8. Germline CDR1 is SGHVS and CDR2 is FQNEAQ. CDR3 region: CASQAASGNYEQYF. The CDR3 DNA reads as TGTGCCAGCCAAGCGGCTAGCGGGAACTACGAGCAGTACTTC.

The chain's CDR3 is CASSVLSGNNEQFF. The CDR3 DNA is TGTGCCAGCAGCGTATTGTCCGGAAACAATGAGCAGTTCTTC. The chain recombines TRBV9 with TRBJ2-1; D call uncertain. Trimming took 1 base from V and 5 from J, leaving 10 bases between them. Germline CDR1 and CDR2: SGDLS and YYNGEE. This CDR3 has 14 residues.

CDR3 nucleotide sequence: TGTGCCATCGGGGGGCTGGCAGGGGACACAGATACGCAGTATTTT. It encodes CAIGGLAGDTDTQYF. J is TRBJ2-3 and V is TRBV10-3, with D perhaps being TRBD1 or TRBD2 (6 bases each). Looked up from germline, CDR1 is ENHRY and CDR2 is SYGVKD. CDR3 length: 15 amino acids. V was trimmed by 8 bases and J by 2 bases, leaving 17 bases between them.

The V gene is TRBV28, the J gene TRBJ1-1; 9 bases match TRBD1. The CDR3 has 17 amino acids. CDR1 and CDR2 from the germline V gene are MDHEN and SYDVKM. The J segment lost 4 bases and the V segment lost 6 bases, leaving 15 bases of the junction unmatched. DNA for the CDR3: TGTGCCAGCAGAAAGATTGCCGGGACAGGGCGGACCACTGAAGCTTTCTTT. Its translation: CASRKIAGTGRTTEAFF.

This clonotype was observed at least ten times. This chain uses TRBV5-1 with TRBJ2-5; 7 bases are a match to TRBD1. V was clipped by 0 bases and J by 5 bases; unmatched bases: 1. CDR1 is SGHRS and CDR2 is YFSETQ in the germline V gene. The CDR3 has 13 residues. DNA for the CDR3: TGCGCCAGCAGCTTGGAAGGGGGCGAGACCCAGTACTTC. Protein product: CASSLEGGETQYF. The variable domain in full, with the rest retrieved from reference TRBV5-1 and TRBJ2-5, is KAGVTQTPRYLIKTRGQQVTLSCSPISGHRSVSWYQQTPGQGLQFLFEYFSETQRNKGNFPGRFSGRQFSNSRSEMNVSTLELGDSALYLCASSLEGGETQYFGPGTRLLVL.